The rows below give T cell receptor beta chains drawn from one sample of a study of blood T cell repertoires in COVID-19. Libraries were prepared by immunoSEQ multiplex PCR; TCRdb keeps only in-frame clonotypes and omits some of them. The sample holds approximately 180,000 clones, around 82% seen once. The sequencing sample was made of PBMCs or T cells enriched from blood (not recorded which). The receptors derive from a woman in her fifties or sixties with acute COVID-19. CDR3s include the opening cysteine and the closing phenylalanine or tryptophan. A D gene is named only where the DNA matches it firmly. Rows may omit the clone size; those that give it use once, few, many or a size class.

clone_size j_call d_call v_call cdr3_aa cdr3_nt
few TRBJ2-5 TRBD2 TRBV30 CAWGSGIETQYF TGTGCCTGGGGAAGCGGGATAGAGACCCAGTACTTC
once TRBJ2-7 - TRBV24-1 CATSDPGRTYEQYF TGTGCCACCAGTGATCCAGGGAGGACCTACGAGCAGTACTTC
once TRBJ1-4 TRBD1 TRBV28 CASRGGADEKLFF TGTGCCAGCAGAGGGGGCGCGGATGAAAAACTGTTTTTT
- TRBJ1-4 TRBD1 TRBV19 CASSLPGTANEKLFF TGTGCCAGTAGCCTTCCGGGGACAGCTAATGAAAAACTGTTTTTT
- TRBJ2-5 TRBD2 TRBV5-1 CASSLGLAEQETQYF TGCGCCAGCAGCTTGGGACTAGCGGAACAAGAGACCCAGTACTTC
few TRBJ1-3 TRBD1 TRBV19 CASSTGAGNTIYF TGTGCCAGCAGCACAGGGGCTGGAAACACCATATATTTT
once TRBJ2-3 - TRBV2 CASSEALRGGWNTQYF TGTGCCAGCAGTGAAGCGCTACGTGGAGGGTGGAATACGCAGTATTTT
- TRBJ1-2 - TRBV12-3/TRBV12-4 CASTPDSYEGYTF TGTGCCAGCACCCCGGACAGCTATGAGGGCTACACCTTC
- TRBJ2-7 TRBD1 TRBV5-5 CASSFQGELAVRYEQYF TGTGCCAGCAGTTTCCAGGGGGAGTTGGCGGTGCGTTACGAGCAGTACTTC
- TRBJ1-5 - TRBV27 CASSPTGGKYQPQHF TGTGCCAGCAGCCCTACCGGGGGAAAATATCAGCCCCAGCATTTT
- TRBJ2-1 TRBD1 TRBV19 CASSMEQGAHEQFF TGTGCCAGTAGTATGGAGCAGGGGGCCCATGAGCAGTTCTTC
few TRBJ1-3 - TRBV7-9 CASSSPLAAQSSGNTIYF TGTGCCAGCAGCTCCCCTTTGGCGGCTCAGAGCTCTGGAAACACCATATATTTT